Listed below are T cell receptor beta chains from one sample, sequenced in a study of breast tumors, draining lymph nodes, adjacent tissues. From the multiplex PCR reads, TCRdb called clonotypes with MiXCR, one entry per CDR3 protein. The sample includes roughly 21,000 distinct CDR3 sequences, approximately 51% seen only once; the top ten take around 7.8%. Sequenced: breast tumor tissue. Every receptor here comes from a female donor with breast cancer. Some clones in this sample may be carry-over from other donors' samples. CDR3s include the opening cysteine and the closing phenylalanine or tryptophan. The D gene is left open where the match is weak. Not every row has a clone size; where given, it reads once, few, many or a size class.

v_gene	d_gene	j_gene	abundance	CDR3nt	CDR3aa
TRBV28	.	TRBJ2-5	many	TGTGCCACCGGCCACCCGACAGGGGCGGGGGGGCAAGAGACCCAGTACTTC	CATGHPTGAGGQETQYF
TRBV9	.	TRBJ1-6	once	TGTGCCAGCAGTCCACAGGGCGGGGAATCACCCCTCCACTTT	CASSPQGGESPLHF
TRBV10-2	TRBD1	TRBJ1-2	medium-sized	TGCGCCAGCAGCGCGACAGGGTCTGGTGGCTACACCTTC	CASSATGSGGYTF
TRBV29-1	.	TRBJ2-3	.	TGCAGCGCTCGCGGCTCGTTTTCAACGCAGTATTTT	CSARGSFSTQYF
TRBV5-1	.	TRBJ2-2	.	TGCGCCAGCAGCCTCCGGGACCCTAGCACCGGGGAGCTGTTTTTT	CASSLRDPSTGELFF
TRBV10-1	.	TRBJ2-7	.	TGCGCCAGCAGTGCAGGTGCCACGGTCGAGCAGTACTTC	CASSAGATVEQYF
TRBV7-3	TRBD2	TRBJ2-5	once	TGTGCCAGCAGCTTAGGGGGACTAGCGGGTGGCCCCTCGGGGACCCAGTACTTC	CASSLGGLAGGPSGTQYF
TRBV7-7	.	TRBJ2-1	.	TGTGCTAGCAGCGTATGGAGGGGAGACAATGAGCAGTTCTTC	CASSVWRGDNEQFF
TRBV29-1	.	TRBJ2-7	.	TGCAGCGTTGAAGGCCAGGGTGTTGCTGGCGAGCAGTACTTC	CSVEGQGVAGEQYF
TRBV5-4	.	TRBJ2-7	.	.	CAHPEDSSFYICSADDGSSYEQYF
TRBV5-5	.	TRBJ1-2	.	TGTGCCAGCAGCTTAGTTCTAGGATACACCTTC	CASSLVLGYTF
TRBV11-2	.	TRBJ1-1	.	TGTGCCAGCAGCCCGAGGGGAGGGTACACTGAAGCTTTCTTT	CASSPRGGYTEAFF
TRBV6-6	.	TRBJ2-7	.	TGTGCCAGCAGTCCCCTGCTCGATTCTTACGAGCAGTACTTC	CASSPLLDSYEQYF
TRBV5-6	TRBD1	TRBJ2-3	once	TGTGCCAGCAGCCTGGGACAGGGTGGGTCGCAAGATACGCAGTGTTTT	CASSLGQGGSQDTQCF
TRBV15	TRBD2	TRBJ2-1	.	TGTGCCACCAGCAGAGGGGCGGGGGGGGGTGGTGAGCAGTTCTTC	CATSRGAGGGGEQFF
TRBV20-1	.	TRBJ2-7	many	TGCAGTGCTCCTTCAACACCGGGACTCCAGAACTACGAGCAGTACTTC	CSAPSTPGLQNYEQYF
TRBV5-6	.	TRBJ2-4	few	TGTGCCAGCAGCTTAGGGGCACCCAAAAACATTCAGTACTTC	CASSLGAPKNIQYF
TRBV5-6	.	TRBJ2-7	.	TGTGCCAGCAGCTTGGAGCCAGGGAGGTCCTACGAGCAGTACTTC	CASSLEPGRSYEQYF
TRBV20-1	TRBD2	TRBJ2-5	.	TGCAGTGCTAGAGATGCGGTAGCGGGAACCGCCCAAGAGACCCAGTACTTC	CSARDAVAGTAQETQYF
TRBV2	.	TRBJ2-5	medium-sized	TGTGCCAGCAGTCACCCGGGGGCCTCGGGGGAGACCCAGTACTTC	CASSHPGASGETQYF
TRBV10-3	TRBD2	TRBJ2-3	once	TGTGCCATCAGCACACTAGCGGGAGGGCCCTATTCTACGCAGTATTTT	CAISTLAGGPYSTQYF
TRBV5-4	TRBD2	TRBJ2-1	.	TGTGCCAGCAGCCCCCGGACCAGCGGGATAAATGGGCAGTTCTTC	CASSPRTSGINGQFF
TRBV20-1	.	TRBJ2-7	.	TGCAGTGCTAGTATCCAATTATTGGAGCAGTACTTC	CSASIQLLEQYF
TRBV7-4	.	TRBJ2-3	medium-sized	TGTGCCAGCATATCCTTCAGCACAGATACGCAGTATTTT	CASISFSTDTQYF
TRBV12-5	TRBD2	TRBJ2-2	.	TGTGCTAGTGGGCCGGGACTAGCGGGAGGGCCTGCACCCTCGTTT	CASGPGLAGGPAPSF
TRBV20-1	.	TRBJ1-6	once	TGCAGTGCTAGAGATGGGGCAGTAGCTACCCCCCTCCACTTT	CSARDGAVATPLHF
TRBV20-1	TRBD1	TRBJ1-2	.	TGCAGTGCTTACGAGCCGGGACAGGAGAACTATGGCTACACCTTC	CSAYEPGQENYGYTF
TRBV2	TRBD1	TRBJ1-3	.	TGTGCCAGCAGTCAGACAGGGGGCAGGAGGTTCGAGTCTCGAAACACCGTATACTTT	CASSQTGGRRFESRNTVYF
TRBV18	.	TRBJ1-2	many	TGTGCCAGCTCACCGCCAGGGCTGAGGGTCAACTATGGCTACACCTTC	CASSPPGLRVNYGYTF
TRBV7-9	.	TRBJ1-3	.	TGTGCCAACAGCTTATACGGAACGGGCTCTGGAAACACCATATATTTT	CANSLYGTGSGNTIYF
TRBV25-1	TRBD1	TRBJ1-6	.	TGTGCCAGCAGTAGGACAGGCGACTCACCCCTCCACTTT	CASSRTGDSPLHF
TRBV10-3	TRBD2	TRBJ2-3	.	TGTGCCATCAGAAGGACTAGCGGGAGTCCTAGCACAGATACGCAGTATTTT	CAIRRTSGSPSTDTQYF
TRBV7-8	.	TRBJ1-2	medium-sized	TGTGCCAGCAGCTTAGCCCCAGGGGCGGGCTATGGCTACACCTTC	CASSLAPGAGYGYTF
TRBV3-2	.	TRBJ2-4	many	TGTGCCAGCAGCCAAGACGGGGAGGGGAGGGCCAAAAACATTCAGTACTTC	CASSQDGEGRAKNIQYF
TRBV6-5	TRBD2	TRBJ2-7	.	TGTGCCAGCAGGGGGGGGACTAGCGGCTACGAGCAGTACTTC	CASRGGTSGYEQYF
TRBV29-1	.	TRBJ1-2	.	TGCAGCGTTGACAGGGACTATGGCTACACCTTC	CSVDRDYGYTF
TRBV11-3	.	TRBJ2-1	many	TGTGCCAGCAGCCCCCTTCTGTCCTACAATGAGCAGTTCTTC	CASSPLLSYNEQFF
TRBV11-1	.	TRBJ2-7	.	TGTGCCAGCAGTTTAGGCTCTCCGTTAGAGGGGCAGTACTTC	CASSLGSPLEGQYF
TRBV9	TRBD2	TRBJ2-3	.	TGTGCCAGCAGCGTGGGGACTAGCGTATCAGATACGCAGTATTTT	CASSVGTSVSDTQYF
TRBV7-2	.	TRBJ2-1	many	TGTGCCAGCAGCTTAGAGGGCGCGAGCTCCTACAATGAGCAGTTCTTC	CASSLEGASSYNEQFF
TRBV7-2	.	TRBJ2-2	.	TGTGCCAGCAGCGAAACAGCGGGTGGAGCCGGGGAGTTGTTTTTT	CASSETAGGAGELFF
TRBV19	TRBD1	TRBJ1-5	once	TGTGCCAGTAGTGGGGGACAGGGAGTTTATCAGCCCCAGCATTTT	CASSGGQGVYQPQHF
TRBV29-1	.	TRBJ1-4	.	TGCAGCGTTGAAAGCGCTTTTAATGAAAAACTGTTTTTT	CSVESAFNEKLFF
TRBV29-1	.	TRBJ2-3	.	TGCAGCGTATCCGGAGTCCAAGCAGATACGCAGTATTTT	CSVSGVQADTQYF
TRBV7-9	TRBD2	TRBJ2-3	.	TGTGCCAGCAGCTCCGGACTAGGAACAGATACGCAGTATTTT	CASSSGLGTDTQYF
TRBV20-1	TRBD2	TRBJ2-7	.	TGCAGTCTTGCTGGTGCGGGAGGGCCCTCCCCCTACGAGCAGTACTTC	CSLAGAGGPSPYEQYF
TRBV20-1	.	TRBJ1-4	.	TGCAGTGCTAGGGAGTGGGCAGATGAAACACTGTTTTTT	CSAREWADETLFF
TRBV5-6	.	TRBJ2-7	medium-sized	TGTGCCAGCAGCGCATCCTACGAGCAGTACTTC	CASSASYEQYF
TRBV7-2	.	TRBJ1-2	few	TGTGCCAGCAGCTTAGCGCTATATGTCCACTATGGCTACACCTTC	CASSLALYVHYGYTF